This T cell receptor beta chain comes out of a study of blood T cell repertoires in COVID-19. Study-level background: The United States, Italy and Spain supplied acute and convalescent COVID-19 samples.

This clone has more than one count but fewer than ten. TCRdb's table, derived via immunoSEQ multiplex PCR, lists solely in-frame clones and lacks some. The sample lists about 50,000 clones, 75% to 90% seen once, with around 13% in the top ten. This TCR came from a human donor in a cohort sampled during active COVID-19. The sample taken for sequencing was peripheral blood.

The CDR3 DNA follows: TGTGCCAGCAGTCCAGGGGGCAGGGAGCCCCAGCATTTT. Its translation is CASSPGGREPQHF. The chain combines TRBV28 with TRBJ1-5; 8 bases match TRBD1. Unmatched junction bases numbered 5, after V lost 5 bases and J lost 8 bases. CDR3 size: 13 residues. The germline gives CDR1 MDHEN, CDR2 SYDVKM.